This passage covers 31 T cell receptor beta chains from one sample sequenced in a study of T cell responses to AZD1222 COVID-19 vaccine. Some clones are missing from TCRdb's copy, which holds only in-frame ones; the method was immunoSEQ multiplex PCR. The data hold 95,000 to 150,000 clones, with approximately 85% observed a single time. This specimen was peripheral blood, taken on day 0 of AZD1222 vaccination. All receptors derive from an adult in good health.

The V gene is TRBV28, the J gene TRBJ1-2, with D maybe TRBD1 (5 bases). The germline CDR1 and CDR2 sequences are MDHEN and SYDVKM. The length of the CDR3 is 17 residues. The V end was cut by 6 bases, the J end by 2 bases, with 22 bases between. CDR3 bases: TGTGCCAGCAGCACAACCCAGCTTGAGGGGAGAAACTATGGCTACACCTTC. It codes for CASSTTQLEGRNYGYTF.

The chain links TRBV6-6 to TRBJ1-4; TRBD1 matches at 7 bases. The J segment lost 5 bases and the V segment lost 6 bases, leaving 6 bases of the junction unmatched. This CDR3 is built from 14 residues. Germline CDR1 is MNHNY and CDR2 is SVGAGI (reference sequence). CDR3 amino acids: CASSPGTVNEKLFF. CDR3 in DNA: TGTGCCAGCAGCCCCGGGACAGTCAATGAAAAACTGTTTTTT.

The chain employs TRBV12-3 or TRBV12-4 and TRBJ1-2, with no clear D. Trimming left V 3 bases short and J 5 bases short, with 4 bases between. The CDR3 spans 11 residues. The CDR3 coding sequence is TGTGCCAGCAGTTTGTCTTATGGCTACACCTTC. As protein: CASSLSYGYTF.

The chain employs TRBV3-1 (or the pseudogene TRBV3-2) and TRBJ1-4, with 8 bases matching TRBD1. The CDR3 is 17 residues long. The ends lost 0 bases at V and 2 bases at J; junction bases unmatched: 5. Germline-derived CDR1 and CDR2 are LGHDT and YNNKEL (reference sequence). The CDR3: CASSQETGAGTNEKLFF. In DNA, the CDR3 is TGTGCCAGCAGCCAAGAGACAGGGGCGGGGACTAATGAAAAACTGTTTTTT.

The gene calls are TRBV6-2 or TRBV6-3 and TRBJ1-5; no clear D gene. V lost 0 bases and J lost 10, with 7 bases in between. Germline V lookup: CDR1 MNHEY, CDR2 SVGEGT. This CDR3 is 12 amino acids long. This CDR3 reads CASSYSKTPQHF. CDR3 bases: TGTGCCAGCAGTTACTCGAAGACACCCCAGCATTTT.

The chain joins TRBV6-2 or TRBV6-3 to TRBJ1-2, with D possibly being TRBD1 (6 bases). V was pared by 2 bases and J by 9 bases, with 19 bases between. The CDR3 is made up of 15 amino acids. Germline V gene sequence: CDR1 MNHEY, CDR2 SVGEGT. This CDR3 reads CASSYEGGGRRRYTF. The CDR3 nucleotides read TGTGCCAGCAGTTACGAGGGCGGGGGCCGTCGCCGCTACACCTTC.

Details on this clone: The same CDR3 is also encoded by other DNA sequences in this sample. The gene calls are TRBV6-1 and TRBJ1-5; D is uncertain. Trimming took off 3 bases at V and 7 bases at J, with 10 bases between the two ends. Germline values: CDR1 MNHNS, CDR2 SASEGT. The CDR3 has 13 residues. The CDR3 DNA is TGTGCCAGCAGTGAGCGGGGAAACCAGCCCCAGCATTTT. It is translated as CASSERGNQPQHF.

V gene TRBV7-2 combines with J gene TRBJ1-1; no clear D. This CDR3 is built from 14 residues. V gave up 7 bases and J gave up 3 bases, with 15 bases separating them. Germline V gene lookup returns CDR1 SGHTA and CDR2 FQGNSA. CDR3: CASKTDAGDTEAFF. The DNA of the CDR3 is TGTGCCAGCAAGACGGACGCGGGCGACACTGAAGCTTTCTTT.

As DNA, the CDR3 is TGTGCCAGTAGTTATGACAGTTCCTATAGCAATCAGCCCCAGCATTTT. This encodes CASSYDSSYSNQPQHF. The chain employs TRBV19 and TRBJ1-5; perhaps TRBD1 as D (5 bases). The V end was cut by 5 bases, the J end by 0 bases, with 14 bases between. This CDR3 comprises 16 residues. The germline V gene encodes CDR1 LNHDA and CDR2 SQIVND (reference sequence).

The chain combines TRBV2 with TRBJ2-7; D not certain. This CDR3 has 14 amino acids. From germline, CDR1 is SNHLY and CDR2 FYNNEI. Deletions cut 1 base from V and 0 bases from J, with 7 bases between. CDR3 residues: CASSEGAISYEQYF. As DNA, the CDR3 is TGTGCCAGCAGTGAAGGGGCGATCTCCTACGAGCAGTACTTC. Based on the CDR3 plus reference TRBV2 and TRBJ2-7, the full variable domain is EPEVTQTPSHQVTQMGQEVILRCVPISNHLYFYWYRQILGQKVEFLVSFYNNEISEKSEIFDDQFSVERPDGSNFTLKIRSTKLEDSAMYFCASSEGAISYEQYFGPGTRLTVT.

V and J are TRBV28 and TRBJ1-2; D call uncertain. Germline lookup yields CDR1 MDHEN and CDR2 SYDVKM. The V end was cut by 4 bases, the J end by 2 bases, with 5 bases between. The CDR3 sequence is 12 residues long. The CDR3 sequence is CASSSGNYGYTF. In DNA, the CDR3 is TGTGCCAGCAGTTCCGGGAACTATGGCTACACCTTC.

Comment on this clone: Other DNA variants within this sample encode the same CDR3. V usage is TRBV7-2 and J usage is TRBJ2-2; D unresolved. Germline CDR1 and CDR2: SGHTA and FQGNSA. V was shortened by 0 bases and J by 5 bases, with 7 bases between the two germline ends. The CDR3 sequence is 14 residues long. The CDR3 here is CASSLAQFTGELFF. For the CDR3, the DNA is TGTGCCAGCAGCTTAGCACAATTTACCGGGGAGCTGTTTTTT.

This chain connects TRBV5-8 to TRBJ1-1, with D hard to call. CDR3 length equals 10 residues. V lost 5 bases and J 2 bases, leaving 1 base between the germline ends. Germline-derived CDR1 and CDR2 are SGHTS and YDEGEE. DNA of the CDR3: TGTGCCAGCAGAAACACTGAAGCTTTCTTT. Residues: CASRNTEAFF. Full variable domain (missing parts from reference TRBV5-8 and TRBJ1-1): EAGVTQSPTHLIKTRGQQATLRCSPISGHTSVYWYQQALGLGLQFLLWYDEGEERNRGNFPPRFSGRQFPNYSSELNVNALELEDSALYLCASRNTEAFFGQGTRLTVV.

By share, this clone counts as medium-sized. In DNA form, the CDR3 reads TGTGCCAGCAGTTACAAGGGACTCAACGACCTTAATGGCTACACCTTC. Its protein is CASSYKGLNDLNGYTF. The rearrangement uses TRBV27 and TRBJ1-2, with D possibly matching TRBD1 (5 bases). Germline loops: CDR1 MNHEY, CDR2 SMNVEV (reference sequence). The V gene lost 4 bases and the J gene lost 6 bases, with 21 bases spanning the gap. CDR3 size: 16 residues.

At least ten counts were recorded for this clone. DNA for the CDR3: TGTGCCAGCAGTGAGTGGGAGGGGACGACCTACGAGCAGTACTTC. This gives the protein CASSEWEGTTYEQYF. The rearrangement links TRBV2 to TRBJ2-7, with 7 bases identical to TRBD2. V gave up 3 bases and J gave up 2 bases; unmatched junction bases: 7. The CDR3 extends over 15 amino acids. Germline CDR1 is SNHLY and CDR2 is FYNNEI.

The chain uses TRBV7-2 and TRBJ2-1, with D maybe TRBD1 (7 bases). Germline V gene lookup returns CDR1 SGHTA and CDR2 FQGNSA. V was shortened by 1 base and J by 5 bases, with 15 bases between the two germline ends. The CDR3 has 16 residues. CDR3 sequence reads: CASSLGGGGGNNEQFF. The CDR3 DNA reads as TGTGCCAGCAGCTTAGGTGGAGGGGGCGGAAACAATGAGCAGTTCTTC.

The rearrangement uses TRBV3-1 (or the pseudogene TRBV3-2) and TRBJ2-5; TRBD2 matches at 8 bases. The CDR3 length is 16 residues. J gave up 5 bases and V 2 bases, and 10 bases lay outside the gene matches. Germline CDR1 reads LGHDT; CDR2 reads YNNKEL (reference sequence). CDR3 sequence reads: CASSQFPPGGRETQYF. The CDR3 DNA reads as TGTGCCAGCAGCCAATTCCCACCGGGGGGGCGGGAGACCCAGTACTTC.

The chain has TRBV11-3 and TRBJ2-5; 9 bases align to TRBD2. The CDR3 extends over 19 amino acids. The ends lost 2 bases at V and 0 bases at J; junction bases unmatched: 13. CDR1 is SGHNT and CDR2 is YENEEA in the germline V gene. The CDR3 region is CASSLRSSGGTLYQETQYF. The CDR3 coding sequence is TGTGCCAGCAGCTTAAGATCCAGCGGGGGGACCTTGTACCAAGAGACCCAGTACTTC.

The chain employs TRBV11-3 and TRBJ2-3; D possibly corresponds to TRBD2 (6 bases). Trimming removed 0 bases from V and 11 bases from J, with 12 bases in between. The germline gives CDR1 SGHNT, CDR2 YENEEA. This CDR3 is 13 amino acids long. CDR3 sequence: CASSLEPKEGQYF. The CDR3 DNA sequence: TGTGCCAGCAGCTTAGAGCCCAAGGAGGGGCAGTATTTT.

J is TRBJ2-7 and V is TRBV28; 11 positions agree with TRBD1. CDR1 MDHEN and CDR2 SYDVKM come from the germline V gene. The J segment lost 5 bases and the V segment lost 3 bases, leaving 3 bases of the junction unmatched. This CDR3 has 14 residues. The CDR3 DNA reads TGTGCCAGCAGTTTGGGACAGGGGGTCCACGAGCAGTACTTC. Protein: CASSLGQGVHEQYF.

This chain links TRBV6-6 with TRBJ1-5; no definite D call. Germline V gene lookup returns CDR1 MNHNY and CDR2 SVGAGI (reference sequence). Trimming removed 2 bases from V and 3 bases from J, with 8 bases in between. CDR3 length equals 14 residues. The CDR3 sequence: CASSYRQDNQPQHF. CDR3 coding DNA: TGTGCCAGCAGTTACCGGCAGGACAATCAGCCCCAGCATTTT.

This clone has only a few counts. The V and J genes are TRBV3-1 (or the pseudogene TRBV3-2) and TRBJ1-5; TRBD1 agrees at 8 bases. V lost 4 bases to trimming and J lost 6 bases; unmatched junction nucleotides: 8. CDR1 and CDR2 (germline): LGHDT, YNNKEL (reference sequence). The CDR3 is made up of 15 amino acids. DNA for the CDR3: TGTGCCAGCAGCCCCTCAGGGGGCGTCGGTCAGCCCCAGCATTTT. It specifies CASSPSGGVGQPQHF.

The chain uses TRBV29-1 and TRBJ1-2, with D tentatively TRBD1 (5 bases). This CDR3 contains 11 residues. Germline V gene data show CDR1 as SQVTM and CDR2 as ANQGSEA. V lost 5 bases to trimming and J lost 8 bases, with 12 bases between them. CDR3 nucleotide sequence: TGCAGCGTTAGGGGATCCGGAGGCTACACCTTC. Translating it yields CSVRGSGGYTF.

The CDR3 nucleotides are TGTGCCAGCAGTTTATCTCGCAGGGGCGAGGGTGGCTACACCTTC. Translating gives CASSLSRRGEGGYTF. The V call is TRBV28, the J call TRBJ1-2; tentative D call: TRBD1 (6 bases). CDR3 length: 15 amino acids. The ends were cut back, 1 base at V and 7 bases at J, with 16 bases in the middle. The germline CDR1 and CDR2 sequences are MDHEN and SYDVKM.

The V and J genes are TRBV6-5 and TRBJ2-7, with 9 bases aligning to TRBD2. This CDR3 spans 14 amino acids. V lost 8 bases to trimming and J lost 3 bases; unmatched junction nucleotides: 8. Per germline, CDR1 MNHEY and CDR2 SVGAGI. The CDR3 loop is CASLKRGEDYEQYF. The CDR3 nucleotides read TGTGCCAGCCTGAAGCGGGGGGAGGACTACGAGCAGTACTTC.

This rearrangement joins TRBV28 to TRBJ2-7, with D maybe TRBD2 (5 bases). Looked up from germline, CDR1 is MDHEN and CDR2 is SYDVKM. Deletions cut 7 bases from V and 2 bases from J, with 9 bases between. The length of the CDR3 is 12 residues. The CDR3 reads CASTPGAYEQYF. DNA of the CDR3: TGTGCCAGCACTCCCGGGGCCTACGAGCAGTACTTC.

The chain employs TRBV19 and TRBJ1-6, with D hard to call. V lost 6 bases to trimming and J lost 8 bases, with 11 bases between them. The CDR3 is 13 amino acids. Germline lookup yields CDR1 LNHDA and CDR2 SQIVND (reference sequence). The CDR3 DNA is TGTGCCAGTAGCCTAAGGTCGGATTCACCCCTCCACTTT. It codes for CASSLRSDSPLHF.

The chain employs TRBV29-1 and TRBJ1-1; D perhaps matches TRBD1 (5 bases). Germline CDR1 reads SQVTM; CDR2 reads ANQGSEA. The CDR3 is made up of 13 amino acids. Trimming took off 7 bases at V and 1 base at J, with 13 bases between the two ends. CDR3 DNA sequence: TGCAGCGGGGAGACAGCCGGGAACACTGAAGCTTTCTTT. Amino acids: CSGETAGNTEAFF. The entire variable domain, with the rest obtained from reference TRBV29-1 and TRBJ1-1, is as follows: SAVISQKPSRDICQRGTSLTIQCQVDSQVTMMFWYRQQPGQSLTLIATANQGSEATYESGFVIDKFPISRPNLTFSTLTVSNMSPEDSSIYLCSGETAGNTEAFFGQGTRLTVV.

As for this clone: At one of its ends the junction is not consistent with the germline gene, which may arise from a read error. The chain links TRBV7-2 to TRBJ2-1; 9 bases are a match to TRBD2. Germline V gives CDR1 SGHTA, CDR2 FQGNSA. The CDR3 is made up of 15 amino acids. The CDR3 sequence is CASSLAGRLGNEQFF. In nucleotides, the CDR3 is TGTGCCAGCAGCCTAGCGGGGCGCCTCGGGAATGAGCAGTTCTTC.

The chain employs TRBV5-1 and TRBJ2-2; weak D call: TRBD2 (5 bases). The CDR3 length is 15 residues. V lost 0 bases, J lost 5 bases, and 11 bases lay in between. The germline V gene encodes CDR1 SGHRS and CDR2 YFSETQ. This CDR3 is CASSLEWTATGELFF. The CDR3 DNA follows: TGCGCCAGCAGCTTGGAATGGACTGCTACCGGGGAGCTGTTTTTT.

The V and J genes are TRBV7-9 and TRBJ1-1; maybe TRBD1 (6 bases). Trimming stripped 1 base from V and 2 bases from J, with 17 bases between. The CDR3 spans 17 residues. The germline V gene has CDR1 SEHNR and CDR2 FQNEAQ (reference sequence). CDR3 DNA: TGTGCCAGCAGCTTAGACAGGTGGGGGGACACAAACACTGAAGCTTTCTTT. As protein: CASSLDRWGDTNTEAFF.